This T cell receptor beta chain was sequenced for a study of CD8 T cells in ankylosing spondylitis. The study, taken as a whole, reports: Researchers reportedly found disease-linked clones significantly enriched in matched ankylosing spondylitis synovial fluid. Relatively scarce in peripheral blood, disease-linked clones were CD8+.

The germline V and J ends were trimmed by 5 bases and 4 bases, with 8 bases remaining between them. Per germline, CDR1 MNHEY and CDR2 SVGAGI. The CDR3 covers 13 residues. With molecular barcodes, quantitative 5'-RACE was used to make the TCR beta libraries. TCRdb itself ran the 5' RACE reads through MiXCR, one entry per CDR3 protein. The repertoire includes 290,000 or so distinct CDR3 sequences, less than 25% of them detected once, and about 4% sits in the top ten. About this clonotype: What it binds is not known.

The chain joins TRBV6-5 to TRBJ2-2; D ambiguous. Sequencing was carried out using blood, either unsorted or a sorted T cell fraction (not recorded which). The source of this sequence is a female donor with ankylosing spondylitis or in good health (not recorded which). The CDR3 nucleotides are TGTGCCAGCAGTACCGACTTCACCGGGGAGCTGTTTTTT. Translated: CASSTDFTGELFF.